This T cell receptor beta chain was recovered during a study of control samples from healthy donors and cancer patients. The V gene's germline CDR1 is WNHNN and CDR2 SYGVQD (reference sequence). The CDR3 loop spans 12 amino acids. The V and J ends lost 5 bases and 9 bases respectively, with 11 bases between them. Generated by immunoSEQ multiplex PCR, the TCRdb table keeps only in-frame clones and is missing some. The sample has some 410,000 clones, roughly 90% seen once. Material for sequencing was PBMCs. This TCR derives from a man between 40 and 49 years old with head and neck cancer. This rearrangement joins TRBV10-1 to TRBJ2-1, with D tentatively TRBD1 or TRBD2 (5 bases each). The CDR3 nucleotides read TGCGCCAGCAGTTTGGACGGGACTGAGCAGTTCTTC. Translated, it gives CASSLDGTEQFF.